Listed here are 26 T cell receptor beta chains from one sample, sequenced in a study of tissue T cells after allogeneic stem cell transplantation. The repertoire was sequenced with immunoSEQ multiplex PCR; TCRdb's copy has only in-frame clones and lacks some. There are 4,300 or so clones in the sample; 32% occur only once, and about 9.1% lies in the top ten. Time point meaning: mouse harvest day 14 after allogeneic transplant. Mouse grafts combined 10^7 T-cell-depleted bone marrow cells with 10^6 splenic CD5+ T cells. The specimen was skin. Source of these receptors: a female BALB/c mouse given C57BL/6 T cells with graft-versus-host disease after an allogeneic hematopoietic cell transplant.

In the case of this clone: Any gene name here is a mouse gene name. CDR3 protein: CAWSPNGTGEISNERLFF. CDR3 DNA, as far as it was read: TGTGCCTGGAGCCCAAACGGGACAGGGGAAATTTCCAACGAAAGATTATTT. The chain has TRBV31 and TRBJ1-4; 10 bases agree with TRBD1. Read sequence stops 1 residue before the CDR3 end, and the germline J gene provides the missing end. CDR1 and CDR2 from the germline V gene are GKSSPN and SITVG. CDR3 length equals 18 residues. V lost 3 bases to trimming and J lost 0 bases; unmatched junction nucleotides: 10.

This clone showed up just a few times. Mouse germline and gene names are used. Read coverage stops 1 residue before the CDR3 terminus; the germline J gene supplies the remainder. The rearrangement joins TRBV26 to TRBJ2-1; D remains unclear. The CDR3 has 11 residues. Per the germline V gene, CDR1 is KGHPV and CDR2 is FQNQEV (reference sequence). The germline V and J ends were trimmed by 3 bases and 5 bases, with 2 bases remaining between them. This CDR3 is CASSLDAEQFF. The covered CDR3 bases are TGTGCCAGCAGTCTCGATGCTGAGCAGTTC.

About this clone: Gene names follow the mouse nomenclature. Sequencing ends 1 residue short of the CDR3 end; the germline J gene provides the rest. The chain links TRBV26 to TRBJ2-3, with D possibly TRBD1 on 6 matching bases. The CDR3 is made up of 14 amino acids. CDR1 and CDR2 (germline): KGHPV, FQNQEV (reference sequence). V was shortened by 4 bases and J by 2 bases, with 10 bases between the two germline ends. The covered CDR3 bases are TGTGCCAGCAGTCCGCAGGGGTTTGCAGAAACGCTGTAT. Translated, it gives CASSPQGFAETLY. The whole CDR3 sequence is CASSPQGFAETLYF.

Points on this clone: The germline and genes are mouse ones. The read ends 1 residue early relative to the CDR3; the germline J gene fills the gap. The chain is built from TRBV3 and TRBJ2-4; D ambiguous. The V gene lost 0 bases and the J gene lost 3 bases, with 4 bases spanning the gap. Germline loops: CDR1 SNHLY, CDR2 FYNGKV (reference sequence). The CDR3 has 13 residues. This CDR3 is CASSLATQNTLYF. CDR3 DNA, as far as it was read: TGTGCCAGCAGCTTAGCGACCCAAAACACCTTGTAC.

This clone was counted once. Gene names and germline match the mouse. The DNA ends 1 residue before the CDR3 does, and the rest of the CDR3 is filled in from the germline J gene. The rearrangement uses TRBV26 and TRBJ1-2; D is perhaps TRBD1 (5 bases). The V and J ends lost 0 bases and 5 bases respectively, with 10 bases between them. Germline CDR1 reads KGHPV; CDR2 reads FQNQEV (reference sequence). This CDR3 region has 14 residues. This chain's CDR3 is CASSLSAGWSDYTF. CDR3 bases read: TGTGCCAGCAGTCTGTCGGCAGGGTGGTCCGACTACACC.

As for this clone: Gene names denote mouse genes. The read falls 1 residue short of the CDR3 end, and the missing part is taken from the germline J gene. The gene calls are TRBV26 and TRBJ1-6; D uncertain. TRBJ1-6 is known as an ORF, though its function is uncertain. With 3 bases removed from V and 2 bases from J, the gap between germline ends came to 5 bases. CDR1 is KGHPV and CDR2 is FQNQEV in the germline V gene (reference sequence). This CDR3 is 14 amino acids long. CDR3 sequence reads: CASSLQTYNSPLYF. Incomplete CDR3 DNA: TGTGCCAGCAGTCTTCAGACCTATAATTCGCCCCTCTAC.

Remarks on this clone: Mouse gene names apply. The read stops 1 residue short of the end of the CDR3; the missing end is completed from the germline J gene. This same CDR3 is encoded by further DNA sequences in the sample. The chain joins TRBV26 to TRBJ1-1; TRBD1 might be the D (6 bases). Germline CDR1 reads KGHPV; CDR2 reads FQNQEV (reference sequence). V was trimmed by 6 bases and J by 0 bases, leaving 8 bases between them. The CDR3 length is 13 residues. Partial CDR3 DNA: TGTGCCAGCAGCCGGACAGCAAACACAGAAGTCTTC. Amino acids: CASSRTANTEVF. The CDR3, in full, reads CASSRTANTEVFF.

On this clone: Gene names follow the mouse nomenclature. The read finishes 1 residue shy of the CDR3 end, and the germline J gene is used to complete it. V gene TRBV26 combines with J gene TRBJ2-3; D might be TRBD1 or TRBD2, each matching 6 bases. V was clipped by 1 base and J by 0 bases, with 8 bases between them. Per germline, CDR1 KGHPV and CDR2 FQNQEV (reference sequence). CDR3 length: 15 residues. The chain's CDR3 is CASSLLGASAETLYF. Partial CDR3 DNA: TGTGCCAGCAGTCTGTTGGGGGCTAGTGCAGAAACGCTGTAT.

This clone was observed a single time. Each gene name is a mouse one. The observed sequence ends 1 residue before the CDR3 terminus, with the missing tail filled in from the germline J gene. This chain links TRBV26 with TRBJ1-6; no reliable D call. TRBJ1-6 is flagged as an ORF with uncertain function. V was pared by 6 bases and J by 0 bases, with 6 bases between. This CDR3 is built from 14 residues. Germline V gene data show CDR1 as KGHPV and CDR2 as FQNQEV (reference sequence). The part of the CDR3 DNA that was read is TGTGCCAGCAGCCACAGTTCCTATAATTCGCCCCTCTAC. This gives the protein CASSHSSYNSPLY. The entire CDR3 protein reads CASSHSSYNSPLYF.

This clone is labeled as medium-sized (0.01 to 0.1%). The gene names given are mouse names. The read ends 1 residue shy of where the CDR3 ends; the end is completed using the germline J gene. The chain carries TRBV19 and TRBJ2-7; TRBD2 aligns across 10 bases. V trimming: 4 bases; J trimming: 5 bases; junction bases outside the gene matches: 6. The germline gives CDR1 FNHDT, CDR2 SITEND (reference sequence). The CDR3 covers 14 residues. The part of the CDR3 DNA that was read is TGTGCCAGCAGTCCGGACTGGGGGTGGAATGAACAGTAC. Amino acid sequence: CASSPDWGWNEQY. The CDR3, in full, reads CASSPDWGWNEQYF.

As to this clone: Here the gene names and germline are mouse. Coverage ceases 1 residue before the CDR3 finishes, and the germline J gene fills in the end. The chain employs TRBV13-1 and TRBJ2-3; 9 nucleotides line up with TRBD2. The CDR3 totals 15 residues. CDR1 NSHNY and CDR2 SYGAGN come from the germline V gene. Losses at the gene ends were 4 bases for V and 1 base for J; bases not matched to a gene: 4. CDR3 loop: CASSPLGGGAETLYF. The CDR3 DNA, read in part, is TGTGCCAGCAGTCCTCTGGGGGGGGGTGCAGAAACGCTGTAT.

To note about this clone: Here the gene names and germline are mouse. Read data end 1 residue before the CDR3 end; the end is taken from the germline J gene. The chain is built from TRBV3 and TRBJ1-3; D unclear. Germline V lookup: CDR1 SNHLY, CDR2 FYNGKV (reference sequence). The CDR3 extends over 14 amino acids. Trimming cost V 7 bases and J 0 bases, with 10 bases left between them. The CDR3 reads CASIDTFSGNTLYF. CDR3 DNA (partial): TGTGCCAGCATCGACACCTTTTCTGGAAATACGCTCTAT. Based on the CDR3 plus reference TRBV3 and TRBJ1-3, the full variable domain is GPKVLQIPSHQIIDMGQMVTLNCDPVSNHLYFYWYKQILGQQMEFLVNFYNGKVMEKSKLFKDQFSVERPDGSYFTLKIQPTALEDSAVYFCASIDTFSGNTLYFGEGSRLIVV.

About this clone: The germline and genes are mouse ones. From the germline J gene comes the end of the CDR3, since the read stops 1 residue before it. The rearrangement uses TRBV19 and TRBJ1-1, with D hard to call. The CDR3 contains 15 residues. Trimming removed 6 bases at V and 1 base at J, with 16 bases between. Germline V lookup: CDR1 FNHDT, CDR2 SITEND (reference sequence). The CDR3 loop is CASTSPGLGNTEVFF. The CDR3 bases that were read are TGTGCCAGCACTTCCCCGGGATTGGGAAACACAGAAGTCTTC.

By sample fraction, this clone is medium-sized. Germline and genes: mouse. Sequencing ends 1 residue short of the CDR3 end; the germline J gene provides the rest. The chain links TRBV19 to TRBJ2-5; D is unclear. Germline CDR1 and CDR2: FNHDT and SITEND (reference sequence). CDR3 length equals 13 residues. The V and J ends lost 1 base and 3 bases respectively, with 6 bases between them. The CDR3 bases that were read are TGTGCCAGCAGTATAATGGAACAAGACACCCAGTAC. Amino acid sequence: CASSIMEQDTQY. The whole CDR3 protein is CASSIMEQDTQYF.

This clone was detected once. Germline and genes: mouse. With the read ending 1 residue before the CDR3 end, the germline J gene is used to fill in that end. V and J are TRBV15 and TRBJ2-5; no reliable D call. The CDR3 is 12 residues long. The germline CDR1 and CDR2 sequences are SGHND and FRSKSL. The V end lost 0 bases, the J end lost 5 bases, and 3 bases lay between the germline ends. This CDR3 is CASSLAGDTQYF. The CDR3 bases that were read are TGTGCCAGCAGTTTAGCGGGAGACACCCAGTAC. The entire variable domain, with the rest obtained from reference TRBV15 and TRBJ2-5, is as follows: DAGVTQTPRHEVAEKGQTIILKCEPVSGHNDLFWYRQTKIQGLELLSYFRSKSLMEDGGAFKDRFKAEMLNSSFSTLKIQPTEPKDSAVYLCASSLAGDTQYFGPGTRLLVL.

As to this clone: Gene names and germline refer to mouse. The CDR3 extends 1 residue past the end of the read, so its final part is completed from the germline J gene. The gene calls are TRBV26 and TRBJ1-3; D gene ambiguous. V lost 2 bases and J 1 base, leaving 6 bases between the germline ends. This CDR3 comprises 14 residues. Germline CDR1 is KGHPV and CDR2 is FQNQEV (reference sequence). The part of the CDR3 DNA that was read is TGTGCCAGCAGTCTGGGCAGGTCTGGAAATACGCTCTAT. This sequence encodes CASSLGRSGNTLY. The whole CDR3 reads CASSLGRSGNTLYF.

Judged by abundance, this clone is medium-sized. Each gene name is a mouse one. Sequencing ends 1 residue short of the CDR3 end; the germline J gene provides the rest. The genes are TRBV26 and TRBJ1-2; D is ambiguous. The ends were cut back, 5 bases at V and 0 bases at J, with 4 bases in the middle. The germline gives CDR1 KGHPV, CDR2 FQNQEV (reference sequence). This CDR3 has 12 residues. The DNA read from the CDR3 is TGTGCCAGCAGTTCAACAAACTCCGACTACACC. Translation gives CASSSTNSDYT. The CDR3 reads in full as CASSSTNSDYTF.

On this clone: Gene names denote mouse genes. Read coverage stops 1 residue before the CDR3 terminus; the germline J gene supplies the remainder. The V gene is TRBV1, the J gene TRBJ2-1; 12 nucleotides match TRBD1. Germline lookup yields CDR1 NSQYPW and CDR2 LRSPGD (reference sequence). This CDR3 contains 15 residues. J lost 5 bases, V lost 2 bases, and 1 base had no gene match. Partial CDR3 DNA: TGCACCTGCAGTGCACGGGACAGGGGGCATGCTGAGCAGTTC. Amino acid sequence: CTCSARDRGHAEQF. The full CDR3 is CTCSARDRGHAEQFF. The variable domain in full, completed from reference TRBV1 and TRBJ2-1, reads VTLLEQNPRWRLVPRGQAVNLRCILKNSQYPWMSWYQQDLQKQLQWLFTLRSPGDKEVKSLPGADYLATRVTDTELRLQVANMSQGRTLYCTCSARDRGHAEQFFGPGTRLTVL.

Points on this clone: Gene names follow the mouse nomenclature. Coverage ceases 1 residue before the CDR3 finishes, and the germline J gene fills in the end. The J gene is TRBJ1-1, the V gene TRBV26; D unclear. The V gene's germline CDR1 is KGHPV and CDR2 FQNQEV (reference sequence). Trimming left V 2 bases short and J 3 bases short, with 7 bases between. The CDR3 sequence is 13 residues long. Here the CDR3 reads CASSLLVDTEVFF. Partial CDR3 DNA: TGTGCCAGCAGTCTGCTGGTTGACACAGAAGTCTTC.

As regards this clone: The gene names here belong to mouse. From the germline J gene comes the end of the CDR3, since the read stops 1 residue before it. The chain uses TRBV26 and TRBJ2-5; D gene unclear. With 4 bases removed from V and 0 bases from J, the gap between germline ends came to 8 bases. Germline CDR1 reads KGHPV; CDR2 reads FQNQEV (reference sequence). The CDR3 runs to 14 residues. CDR3 DNA (partial): TGTGCCAGCAGTCCTACTTTTAACCAAGACACCCAGTAC. It is translated as CASSPTFNQDTQY. The complete CDR3 sequence is CASSPTFNQDTQYF.

Remarks on this clone: Gene names denote mouse genes. The read ends 1 residue before the CDR3 terminus; that terminus is restored from the germline J gene. The chain combines TRBV12-2 with TRBJ2-1; 10 bases line up with TRBD1. The CDR3 is made up of 14 amino acids. CDR1 and CDR2 from the germline V gene are SGHLS and HYDKME. The J segment lost 7 bases and the V segment lost 2 bases, leaving 4 bases of the junction unmatched. The CDR3 bases that were read are TGTGCCAGCTCTCAGGACAGGGGGAGGGCTGAGCAGTTC. It codes for CASSQDRGRAEQF. The whole CDR3 reads CASSQDRGRAEQFF.

Regarding this clone: Gene names and germline refer to mouse. The CDR3 goes on 1 residue after the read ends, and that part is filled in from the germline J gene. The chain combines TRBV16 with TRBJ2-1, with 8 positions matching TRBD2. The V gene end was trimmed by 0 bases and the J gene end by 7 bases; junction bases not matched to a gene: 2. The CDR3 spans 14 residues. CDR1 is SGHSA and CDR2 is FRNQAP in the germline V gene. The CDR3: CASSLEGGRAEQFF. Partial CDR3 DNA: TGTGCAAGCAGCTTAGAGGGGGGGCGGGCTGAGCAGTTC.

Turning to this clone: Mouse gene names apply. The read is 1 residue too short to cover the CDR3 end, so that end is filled in from the germline J gene. The V call is TRBV3, the J call TRBJ1-1; TRBD1 matches 7 bases. This CDR3 comprises 13 residues. Looked up from germline, CDR1 is SNHLY and CDR2 is FYNGKV (reference sequence). Losses at the gene ends were 5 bases for V and 6 bases for J; bases not matched to a gene: 6. CDR3 region: CASSAGGKAEVFF. The CDR3 bases that were read are TGTGCCAGCAGCGCAGGGGGGAAGGCAGAAGTCTTC.

About this clone: Mouse gene names and germline throughout. The read terminates 1 residue ahead of where the CDR3 ends, so the germline J gene completes it. Other DNA sequences in this sample translate to the same CDR3. This rearrangement joins TRBV26 to TRBJ1-3; D is undetermined. The CDR3 covers 13 residues. V was pared by 3 bases and J by 0 bases, with 3 bases between. Germline loops: CDR1 KGHPV, CDR2 FQNQEV (reference sequence). CDR3 bases read: TGTGCCAGCAGTCTTATTTCTGGAAATACGCTCTAT. It encodes CASSLISGNTLY. The full-length CDR3 reads as CASSLISGNTLYF. Filled out from reference TRBV26 and TRBJ1-3, the complete variable domain reads NSKVIQTPRYLVKGQGQKAKMRCIPEKGHPVVFWYQQNKNNEFKFLINFQNQEVLQQIDMTEKRFSAECPSNSPCSLEIQSSEAGDSALYLCASSLISGNTLYFGEGSRLIVV.

As for this clone: Genes and germline come from the mouse. The read ends 1 residue before the CDR3 terminus; that terminus is restored from the germline J gene. The chain recombines TRBV19 with TRBJ2-5; no firm D call. This CDR3 region has 15 residues. The V gene's germline CDR1 is FNHDT and CDR2 SITEND (reference sequence). The V gene lost 1 base and the J gene lost 1 base, with 10 bases spanning the gap. This CDR3 reads CASSISQVDQDTQYF. Partial CDR3 DNA: TGTGCCAGCAGTATAAGCCAGGTGGACCAAGACACCCAGTAC.

Remarks on this clone: The gene symbols are mouse symbols. The read terminates 1 residue before the CDR3 end, so the remaining end is supplied by the germline J gene. The V call is TRBV13-1, the J call TRBJ2-5, with TRBD2 identical over 10 bases. Germline CDR1 NSHNY, CDR2 SYGAGN. Germline trimming cut 4 bases from V and 6 bases from J; bases unmatched to any gene: 5. The CDR3 sequence is 14 residues long. The sequenced CDR3 bases are TGTGCCAGCAGTCTGGGGGGGCGCGAGGACACCCAGTAC. The encoded protein is CASSLGGREDTQY. The CDR3 as a whole reads CASSLGGREDTQYF.